This T cell receptor beta chain appears in the sequencing data of a study of OX40 agonist ivuxolimab in advanced cancers. For the study in its entirety: The costimulatory receptor OX40 (CD134) was targeted by ivuxolimab, a fully human IgG2 agonistic monoclonal antibody. In the dose-escalation cohort, nearly 85% of patients were male, and the mean age was roughly 56 years with a range of roughly 23 to 79. Intravenous ivuxolimab was administered to patients every 2 weeks at six dose levels: 0.01, 0.1, 0.3, 1.5, 3 and 10 mg/kg. Of the roughly 51 patients in dose escalation, some 20 had hepatocellular carcinoma, roughly 15 had melanoma, 9 had renal cell carcinoma and 9 had head and neck cancer. The paper describes the monotherapy dose-escalation part (N ≈ 52 patients) of the phase I trial of ivuxolimab. Three dose-escalation patients achieved partial responses, one with hepatocellular carcinoma and two with cutaneous melanoma. Peripheral TCRbeta sequencing was intended to test whether TCR sequence diversity was altered and clonal T-cell expansion was caused by ivuxolimab. Patients were allowed to have had prior anti-PD-1, anti-PD-L1 or anti-CTLA-4 therapy, and roughly two fifths of the dose-escalation patients had been treated with checkpoint inhibitors. What the work shows at the level of the full study, not this receptor alone: At doses of 0.1 to 3.0 mg/kg, clonal expansion of both CD4+ and CD8+ T cells in blood was seen between baseline and week 6. Low levels of normalized T-cell clonal expansion were also shown by some nonresponding patients. In the 0.1-3.0 mg/kg groups, partial responders were among the patients with the lowest normalized peripheral clonal expansion, particularly in CD8+ T cells. After ivuxolimab, more expanded clones were found on average in CD8+ T cells than in CD4+ T cells. Antigen specificity was not determined for the clonally expanded peripheral T cells.

For sequencing of the TCRbeta CDR3 region, genomic DNA was extracted from the sorted cells. TCRbeta CDR3 regions were sequenced using the immunoSEQ Assay. As stored in TCRdb, this immuneACCESS dataset retains in-frame rearrangements with V and J assigned. A fraction of the clones does not appear; measured against another copy, unresolved V genes explain less than half of the discrepancy, and the remainder lacks a known reason. Here the sample has 9,500 to 12,000 clones; 86% occur a single time. 25% to 30% of the sample comes from the top ten. This clone has only one observation. Its antigen is not yet known. No much larger clonotype is one base removed from it; base qualities were not supplied. Patients with autoimmune disease history or receiving systemic immunosuppression were excluded from the trial. Peripheral blood for TCR sequencing was collected from all dose cohorts at baseline, on cycle 4 day 1, and on cycle 7 day 1. Samples were obtained from an open-label, multicenter, first-in-human phase I dose-escalation trial of ivuxolimab. The trial enrolled adults with locally advanced or metastatic head and neck squamous cell, hepatocellular, melanoma or renal cell carcinoma. Before TCR sequencing, CD4+ T cells and CD8+ T cells were sorted from peripheral blood as separate populations.

Deletion took 1 base off V and 4 bases off J, with a span of 13 bases between the germline ends. The CDR3, from cysteine to phenylalanine, totals 15 residues. Just the 45-base CDR3 DNA is kept, in frame starting at base 1. The germline V gene gives CDR1 as MNHEY and CDR2 as SVGAGI. The chain was built from TRBV6-5 and TRBJ1-1, and perhaps TRBD1 as D gene, on 5 matching bases. The receptor's source is an adult with an advanced solid tumor such as melanoma, head and neck, liver or kidney cancer. The input for sequencing was CD4+ or CD8+ T cells sorted from blood, taken in a trial of the OX40 agonist ivuxolimab. CDR3 reads: CASSYYQGSGTEAFF. DNA sequence: TGTGCCAGCAGTTACTACCAGGGATCGGGCACTGAAGCTTTCTTT.